This T cell receptor beta chain was found in a study of cytomegalovirus exposure and HLA in healthy donors. Donors counted as nominally healthy when sampled, yet unrecorded immune exposures were likely. The PCR contained 60 Vbeta and 13 Jbeta primers. Assay: immunoSEQ multiplex PCR; the TCRdb copy retains only in-frame clones and omits some. The repertoire table contains about 200,000 clones. Study-level findings and limits: Prediction of most subjects' HLA-A and HLA-B alleles by TCR beta sequences was reportedly accurate. A later analysis linked a missense DCLRE1C variant to TCR beta V- and J-gene trimming. With further analysis later on, most CMV-associated TCR beta chains appeared HLA-restricted.

To note about this clone: Its antigen remains unknown.

Material: PBMCs. The source of this sequence is a girl aged 2-9 years in good health and CMV-seropositive.

CDR3 nucleotides: TGCGCCAGCAGTGCGGGGGGGGCCTCCTACGAGCAGTACTTC. Translated, it gives CASSAGGASYEQYF. V and J are TRBV10-2 and TRBJ2-7, with 8 bases lining up with TRBD2. Germline lookup yields CDR1 WSHSY and CDR2 SAAADI. This CDR3 has 14 amino acids. Germline trimming cut 4 bases from V and 0 bases from J; bases unmatched to any gene: 2.